A selection of T cell receptor beta chains follows, all from one sample in a study of blood T cell repertoires in COVID-19. Generated by immunoSEQ multiplex PCR, the TCRdb table keeps only in-frame clones and is missing some. The table lists 95,000 to 150,000 clones, about 83% of them singletons. The sample consisted of PBMCs or T cells enriched from blood (not recorded which). These receptors originate from a woman in her twenties or thirties who had recovered from COVID-19. The CDR3 runs from the conserved cysteine through the conserved F or W. Fields, in order: J gene, D gene, V gene, clone size, CDR3 protein, CDR3 DNA. The D gene is left open where the match is weak. Expanded clones are given a class, and other clones once, few, many or no size at all.

TRBJ2-5	NA	TRBV30	NA	CAWSQETQYF	TGTGCCTGGAGTCAGGAGACCCAGTACTTC
TRBJ1-2	NA	TRBV7-2	NA	CGSSSSPGIMRGYTF	TGTGGCAGCAGCTCAAGTCCAGGGATAATGCGGGGCTACACCTTC
TRBJ1-3	NA	TRBV2	NA	CASSTVRVSGNTIYF	TGTGCCAGCAGTACCGTCAGGGTATCTGGAAACACCATATATTTT
TRBJ1-2	TRBD1	TRBV19	NA	CASNPESVEGAPFYGYTF	TGTGCCAGTAACCCAGAAAGTGTAGAGGGGGCACCTTTCTATGGCTACACCTTC
TRBJ2-2	TRBD2	TRBV3-1/TRBV3-2	NA	CASTLAGVVGELFF	TGTGCCAGCACACTAGCGGGAGTCGTTGGGGAGCTGTTTTTT
TRBJ2-7	TRBD1	TRBV2	few	CASRDPGPGQGYEQYF	TGTGCCAGCAGAGATCCCGGCCCGGGACAGGGCTACGAGCAGTACTTC
TRBJ1-5	TRBD1	TRBV5-1	few	CASSLGQGSNQPQHF	TGCGCCAGCAGCTTGGGACAGGGAAGCAATCAGCCCCAGCATTTT
TRBJ1-4	NA	TRBV5-1	NA	CASSSEISGAKLFF	TGCGCCAGCAGCTCGGAGATTTCTGGGGCAAAACTGTTTTTT
TRBJ2-7	TRBD2	TRBV2	once	CASSPGGPPYEQYF	TGTGCCAGCAGTCCGGGGGGGCCCCCCTACGAGCAGTACTTC
TRBJ1-3	NA	TRBV15	NA	CATSRTFGNSFSGNTIYF	TGTGCCACCAGCAGAACATTCGGGAACAGCTTCTCTGGAAACACCATATATTTT
TRBJ1-5	NA	TRBV2	NA	CASSVNQRGSQHF	TGTGCCAGCAGTGTCAATCAGAGGGGGTCCCAGCATTTT
TRBJ2-7	NA	TRBV7-9	NA	CASSLSPLTGEQYF	TGTGCCAGCAGCTTGTCACCCCTTACAGGGGAGCAGTACTTC
TRBJ2-1	TRBD2	TRBV18	NA	CASSPPGRAGEQFF	TGTGCCAGCTCTCCCCCGGGGAGGGCCGGAGAGCAGTTCTTC
TRBJ2-6	NA	TRBV5-6	NA	CASRVLASGANVLTF	TGTGCCAGCAGGGTTTTAGCCTCTGGGGCCAACGTCCTGACTTTC
TRBJ1-5	NA	TRBV28	NA	CASSLGDRSNQPQHF	TGTGCCAGCAGTTTAGGTGACAGGAGCAATCAGCCCCAGCATTTT
TRBJ2-7	NA	TRBV10-2	few	CASHSLSGAPPFGYEQYF	TGCGCCAGCCACTCTCTCTCGGGTGCCCCGCCGTTTGGTTACGAGCAGTACTTC
TRBJ1-1	NA	TRBV6-5	NA	CASSLIRGDTEAFF	TGTGCCAGCAGTCTAATCCGGGGGGACACTGAAGCTTTCTTT